The sequence of this T cell receptor (beta chain) was determined in a study of blood T cell repertoires in COVID-19. About the research overall: Specimens from acute and convalescent COVID-19 originated in the United States, Italy and Spain.

CDR1 LGHDT and CDR2 YNNKEL come from the germline V gene (reference sequence). The CDR3 spans 14 residues. The trim removed 0 bases at V and 11 bases at J, leaving 9 bases unmatched. Repertoires were generated with immunoSEQ multiplex PCR, while TCRdb's copy carries only in-frame clones and drops some. The sample holds 95,000 to 100,000 clones, approximately 84% seen once. What was sequenced was peripheral blood. The origin of this receptor is a man between 65 and 80 years old with acute or convalescent COVID-19. This chain links TRBV3-1 (or the pseudogene TRBV3-2) with TRBJ1-1; 7 nucleotides match TRBD1. CDR3 region: CASSQDPGGHVAFF. The CDR3 DNA is TGTGCCAGCAGCCAAGACCCAGGGGGACATGTCGCTTTCTTT.